The present entry profiles one T cell receptor (beta chain) with its context. This clone was recorded only once. Its target antigen remains unknown. The record has no base qualities; no much larger clone is one base away. The CDR3 regions of human TCRbeta chains were analyzed by immunosequencing. The authors' pipeline ran thus. TCRs in the repertoires were compared against a reference library of SARS-CoV-2-specific TCRs that had been generated with the MIRA antigen-specificity platform. Breadth was defined as the fraction of unique TCRs that were SARS-CoV-2-associated, and depth was defined as the fraction of total T cells that were SARS-CoV-2-associated. Using the MIRA data, each spike-specific TCR was assigned both to the spike region to which the TCR was reactive and to a CD4 or CD8 class. Log10-transformed breadth and depth values were compared by one-way ANOVA with Sidak's multiple comparisons tests. This is the immuneACCESS table as TCRdb keeps it, with only in-frame sequences that have V and J called. A part of the clones is gone; compared with another copy, unresolved V genes explain less than half, and the rest is unexplained. For V, J and clone size, that table is used; D and trimming come from the DNA. Counted in this sample were around 150,000 clones; approximately 90% of them appeared once. The top ten hold about 4.5% of the sample.

Its CDR3 holds 12 amino acids, cysteine through phenylalanine. Only CDR3 DNA remains: 36 bases, in frame from the first base. The germline ends are 9 bases apart after V is trimmed by 3 bases and J by 7 bases. The data originate from a study of T cell responses to AZD1222 COVID-19 vaccine (dated by TCRdb to the early 2020s). Broadly, across the study: A total of around 240 trial participants underwent TCR sequencing, of whom some 210 received two doses of AZD1222 and some 26 received two doses of the MenACWY control vaccine. Enrollment into the trials was organized by age into subgroups of 18-55, 56-69 and 70-plus years, and those subgroups contained roughly 150, 30 and 60 TCR-sequenced participants, respectively. The paper's findings and limits, for the study overall: Because no day 14 peak-response samples were available, repertoires were characterized only after the peak T cell response. After two AZD1222 doses, spike-specific TCR breadth and depth were significantly higher than at day 0 and than in MenACWY recipients. Conclusions about previously exposed vaccinees are limited, since just a handful of AZD1222 recipients were seropositive for SARS-CoV-2 at baseline. Epitopes outside the regions mutated in the B.1.351 and B.1.1.7 variants were reportedly recognized by nearly half of the unique spike-specific TCRs. In the small 56-69-year group, the increase in depth fell short of significance, most likely because of low power. Participants were mostly white British, with more females than males. The authors suggested clonal diversity may have been underestimated. CD4 TCRs associated with the vaccine covered the entire spike protein, and the dominant responses were in regions 160-218 and 743-854.

Read against the paper, the sample's time point label means: about 28 days (+/-7) after the second vaccine dose. Because spike-specific TCR depth and breadth did not differ between the two schedules, AZD1222 recipients who got a second dose at roughly 4 weeks were pooled with those who got a second dose at roughly 12 weeks. Vaccinee samples came from UK trials COV001 and COV002, including a single-blind randomized controlled phase 2/3 trial of AZD1222 (ChAdOx1 nCoV-19) in healthy adults. For TCRbeta chain sequencing, PBMC samples from trial participants were taken at day 0 and at day 28 after the second dose.

The sequences come from peripheral blood, collected 28 days after the second AZD1222 dose. The clonotype comes from an adult who received the AZD1222 COVID-19 vaccine. The sequence links TRBV12-3 or TRBV12-4 to TRBJ2-5; a tentative D call is TRBD2 (5 bases match). The CDR3 amino acid sequence is: CASSLRDGTQYF. The DNA is as follows: TGTGCCAGCAGTTTGAGGGATGGGACCCAGTACTTC.